The present TCR beta chain was sequenced within a study of blood T cell repertoires in COVID-19. Clones were sequenced by immunoSEQ multiplex PCR, and TCRdb holds only the in-frame ones, with some missing. The sample yields roughly 450,000 clones, less than 95% seen once. Per germline, CDR1 SGDLS and CDR2 YYNGEE. J lost 3 bases, V lost 0 bases, and 3 bases had no gene match. This CDR3 has 16 amino acids. This clone has a handful of counts. This chain connects TRBV9 to TRBJ1-2; 12 bases are shared with TRBD1. This TCR was sampled from a man between 18 and 29 years old who had recovered from COVID-19. The material sequenced was PBMCs or T cells enriched from blood (not recorded which). As DNA, the CDR3 is TGTGCCAGCAGCGTAGAGGGGACAGGGGGCCACTATGGCTACACCTTC. It codes for CASSVEGTGGHYGYTF.